This T cell receptor (beta chain) appears in the sequencing data of a study of shared clonotypes between healthy human individuals. Naive CD8 isolation took CD45RO-negative cells positively selected for CCR7 and excluded terminally differentiated effector memory CD45RA+ cells. The germline CDR1 and CDR2 sequences are SGHDT and YYEEEE. Trimming took 2 bases from V and 6 from J, leaving 14 bases between them. This CDR3 spans 14 amino acids. Produced via immunoSEQ multiplex PCR; TCRdb's table is partial and in-frame only. The sample records about 2.1 million clones, 90% to 95% being singletons. The source of this sequence is a man aged 18 to 35 in good health. Some clones in this sample may be carry-over from other donors' samples. Material for sequencing was naive CD8+ T cells from PBMCs. V gene TRBV5-6 combines with J gene TRBJ1-1; possible D gene TRBD1, 5 bases. The CDR3 DNA reads TGTGCCAGCAGCTTCATGGGACCGCTGCCTGAAGCTTTCTTT. Its protein is CASSFMGPLPEAFF.